A selection of T cell receptor beta chains follows, all from one sample in a study of T cells in Graves' hyperthyroidism and ophthalmopathy. One entry per CDR3 protein, called by TCRdb with MiXCR from the multiplex PCR reads. Of hundreds of thousands of distinct CDR3 sequences detected, under 20% appear once; the ten largest clones hold over 15%. The sequencing input was blood. The origin of the receptors is a woman aged 45-60 years with Graves' hyperthyroidism that later progressed to Graves' ophthalmopathy. CDR3s include the opening cysteine and the closing phenylalanine or tryptophan. Each record gives: J gene, V gene, CDR3 length, clone size, D gene, CDR3 protein, CDR3 DNA. A D gene is named only where the DNA matches it firmly. A row's size may be missing; if present it is once, few, many or a size class.

>TRBJ2-7|TRBV7-9|13|-|-
CASSWGPRGEQYF
TGTGCCAGCAGCTGGGGACCAAGGGGGGAGCAGTACTTC
>TRBJ1-4|TRBV30|14|-|TRBD1
CAGGPGQANEKLFF
TGTGCCGGGGGCCCGGGACAGGCTAATGAAAAACTGTTTTTT
>TRBJ2-6|TRBV9|15|few|-
CASSVAGSGANVLTF
TGTGCCAGCAGCGTAGCAGGGTCTGGGGCCAACGTCCTGACTTTC
>TRBJ1-1|TRBV6-1|14|few|-
CASSPRSGFAEAFF
TGTGCCAGCAGTCCCCGGTCCGGGTTCGCTGAAGCTTTCTTT
>TRBJ2-7|TRBV7-2|14|many|TRBD1
CASSLDDRDYEQYF
TGTGCCAGCAGCTTAGACGACAGGGACTACGAGCAGTACTTC
>TRBJ2-2|TRBV12-3/TRBV12-4|16|few|-
CASSYELARGTGELFF
TGTGCCAGCAGTTATGAACTAGCTCGGGGCACCGGGGAGCTGTTTTTT
>TRBJ2-1|TRBV7-3|16|many|TRBD2
CASSLLSSGGHNEQFF
TGTGCCAGCAGCTTACTGTCTAGCGGGGGGCACAATGAGCAGTTCTTC
>TRBJ1-3|TRBV11-1|15|few|-
CASSPIRTSGNTIYF
TGTGCCAGCAGCCCGATCCGCACGTCTGGAAACACCATATATTTT
>TRBJ2-7|TRBV20-1|13|-|-
CSANLQTSYEQYF
TGCAGTGCTAACCTTCAGACATCCTACGAGCAGTACTTC
>TRBJ2-5|TRBV5-6|16|many|-
CASTEGGLAGEETQYF
TGTGCCAGCACCGAGGGTGGGCTAGCCGGGGAAGAGACCCAGTACTTC
>TRBJ2-2|TRBV9|15|-|TRBD1
CASSGDRVDTGELFF
TGTGCCAGCAGCGGGGACAGGGTCGACACCGGGGAGCTGTTTTTT
>TRBJ1-1|TRBV5-6|13|-|-
CASSTTDNTEAFF
TGTGCCAGCAGCACAACAGACAACACTGAAGCTTTCTTT
>TRBJ1-5|TRBV27|16|few|TRBD1
CASSPEDRASNQPQHF
TGTGCCAGCAGTCCGGAGGACAGGGCTAGCAATCAGCCCCAGCATTTT
>TRBJ1-1|TRBV4-1|15|-|-
CASSGRGVTDTEAFF
TGCGCCAGCAGCGGCAGGGGAGTGACGGACACTGAAGCTTTCTTT
>TRBJ1-1|TRBV20-1|13|many|-
CSARPDRNTEAFF
TGCAGTGCTAGACCAGACAGGAACACTGAAGCTTTCTTT
>TRBJ2-1|TRBV20-1|15|few|TRBD1
CSARSEDRGYNEQFF
TGCAGTGCTAGATCTGAGGACAGGGGATACAATGAGCAGTTCTTC
>TRBJ2-5|TRBV7-2|14|-|TRBD1
CASNQPGQQETQYF
TGTGCCAGCAACCAACCGGGACAGCAAGAGACCCAGTACTTC
>TRBJ2-7|TRBV3-1|15|few|-
CASSQEGANSYEQYF
TGTGCCAGCAGCCAAGAAGGAGCTAATTCCTACGAGCAGTACTTC
>TRBJ2-5|TRBV5-1|13|few|-
CASSLIPQETQYF
TGCGCCAGCAGCTTGATCCCACAAGAGACCCAGTACTTC
>TRBJ1-2|TRBV7-9|12|-|-
CASSLGANGYTF
TGTGCCAGCAGCTTGGGGGCTAATGGCTACACCTTC
>TRBJ2-5|TRBV20-1|11|many|-
CSARGVETQYF
TGCAGTGCTAGAGGGGTAGAGACCCAGTACTTC
>TRBJ2-3|TRBV6-1|18|many|TRBD1
CASSEARTGWGDSDTQYF
TGTGCCAGCAGTGAAGCCCGGACAGGGTGGGGGGATTCGGATACGCAGTATTTT
>TRBJ1-2|TRBV6-5|14|-|-
CASSYSKELDGYTF
TGTGCCAGCAGTTACTCAAAGGAACTTGATGGCTACACCTTC
>TRBJ2-1|TRBV20-1|16|few|TRBD2
CSAPTSGGSLYDEQFF
TGCAGTGCTCCAACTAGCGGGGGGTCTTTATACGATGAGCAGTTCTTC
>TRBJ1-4|TRBV7-8|15|-|TRBD1
CASSTGQGLDEKLFF
TGTGCCAGCAGCACTGGACAGGGGCTGGATGAAAAACTGTTTTTT
>TRBJ2-1|TRBV2|12|many|-
CASIGIYNEQFF
TGTGCCAGCATCGGAATCTACAATGAGCAGTTCTTC
>TRBJ1-5|TRBV20-1|14|few|-
CSVQVGPNNQPQHF
TGCAGCGTACAGGTGGGGCCGAACAATCAGCCCCAGCATTTT
>TRBJ2-3|TRBV7-9|14|many|-
CASSLALGTDTQYF
TGTGCCAGCAGCTTAGCGCTAGGTACAGATACGCAGTATTTT
>TRBJ1-2|TRBV30|15|few|-
CAYTQRRREPYGYTF
TGTGCCTACACCCAACGCCGGAGGGAGCCCTATGGCTACACCTTC
>TRBJ1-2|TRBV7-9|15|-|-
CASSSDGRPNYGYTF
TGTGCCAGCAGCTCAGACGGGAGACCTAACTATGGCTACACCTTC
>TRBJ1-5|TRBV12-3/TRBV12-4|16|many|-
CASSLAGGNSNQPQHF
TGTGCCAGCAGTTTAGCGGGAGGGAATAGCAATCAGCCCCAGCATTTT
>TRBJ2-3|TRBV18|15|many|-
CASSPLVDFTDTQYF
TGTGCCAGCTCACCACTGGTCGACTTTACAGATACGCAGTATTTT
>TRBJ2-7|TRBV7-8|15|few|-
CASSVSGTVAYEQYF
TGTGCCAGCAGCGTTTCCGGGACGGTAGCCTACGAGCAGTACTTC
>TRBJ2-2|TRBV7-8|16|few|TRBD2
CASSSWAGGPAGELFF
TGTGCCAGCAGCTCCTGGGCGGGGGGGCCGGCCGGGGAGCTGTTTTTT
>TRBJ1-1|TRBV10-3|13|many|-
CASTRMVGTEAFF
TGTGCCAGCACTAGAATGGTGGGCACTGAAGCTTTCTTT
>TRBJ1-5|TRBV19|15|few|TRBD1
CASSVGTGSDQPQHF
TGTGCCAGTAGTGTCGGGACAGGGTCTGATCAGCCCCAGCATTTT
>TRBJ1-1|TRBV29-1|14|few|-
CSVDKGRTNTEAFF
TGCAGCGTTGATAAGGGCAGGACGAACACTGAAGCTTTCTTT
>TRBJ1-2|TRBV5-1|14|few|-
CASSLGGQTAGYTF
TGCGCCAGCAGCTTGGGGGGTCAGACGGCTGGCTACACCTTC
>TRBJ1-1|TRBV6-1|11|many|-
CASSFYTEAFF
TGTGCCAGCAGCTTCTACACTGAAGCTTTCTTT
>TRBJ1-5|TRBV2|14|many|-
CASSMSPDNQPQHF
TGTGCCAGCAGTATGTCACCCGACAATCAGCCCCAGCATTTT
>TRBJ2-4|TRBV7-9|13|-|-
CASSADTRGIQYF
TGTGCCAGCAGCGCAGACACACGGGGGATTCAGTACTTC
>TRBJ1-4|TRBV7-6|14|few|-
CASSLGGGNEKLFF
TGTGCCAGCAGCTTAGGCGGCGGTAATGAAAAACTGTTTTTT
>TRBJ1-2|TRBV12-3/TRBV12-4|13|many|-
CASSPQEFYGYTF
TGTGCCAGCAGTCCCCAGGAATTCTATGGCTACACCTTC
>TRBJ2-2|TRBV12-3/TRBV12-4|16|-|TRBD2
CASSHLAGGRTGELFF
TGTGCCAGCAGTCATCTAGCGGGGGGAAGGACCGGGGAGCTGTTTTTT
>TRBJ1-4|TRBV15|15|few|TRBD1
CATSREDREIEKLFF
TGTGCCACCAGCAGAGAGGACAGGGAAATTGAAAAACTGTTTTTT